The 14 T cell receptor beta chains presented below share a single source sample, sequenced in a study of blood T cell repertoires in COVID-19. Clones were sequenced by immunoSEQ multiplex PCR, and TCRdb holds only the in-frame ones, with some missing. The data hold more than 300,000 clones, with about 88% observed a single time. Sequenced material: PBMCs or T cells enriched from blood (not recorded which). The origin of the receptors is a woman in her late teens or twenties who had recovered from COVID-19.

The rearrangement links TRBV4-1 to TRBJ2-6, with D uncertain. The germline CDR1 and CDR2 sequences are MGHRA and YSYEKL. Trimming took 4 bases from V and 0 from J, leaving 4 bases between them. The CDR3 length is 14 residues. CDR3 bases: TGCGCCAGCAGCCGGAGCTCTGGGGCCAACGTCCTGACTTTC. Residues: CASSRSSGANVLTF.

The chain combines TRBV18 with TRBJ1-1; D unresolved. This CDR3 spans 14 amino acids. CDR1 and CDR2 (germline): KGHSH, LQKENI. V lost 2 bases, J lost 2 bases, and 9 bases lay in between. The CDR3 spells CASSPSAANTEAFF. The DNA for the CDR3 is TGTGCCAGCTCACCAAGCGCCGCCAACACTGAAGCTTTCTTT.

As concerns this clone: A junction boundary mismatches the germline segment, possibly from a read error. The J gene is TRBJ2-2, the V gene TRBV7-7, with TRBD2 as a possible D gene (6 bases). The CDR3 length is 15 residues. CDR1 SSHAT and CDR2 FNYEAQ come from the germline V gene (reference sequence). The CDR3 region is CASSLTRSDTGELFF. The CDR3 DNA is TGTGCTAGCAGCCTGACTAGATCGGACACCGGGGAGCTGTTTTTT.

The chain has TRBV15 and TRBJ1-1, with TRBD1 matching over 8 bases. From germline, CDR1 is LNHNV and CDR2 YYDKDF (reference sequence). The CDR3 is 16 amino acids. J was trimmed by 1 base and V by 0 bases; bases with no gene match: 4. This CDR3 reads CATSRDAQGANTEAFF. CDR3 bases: TGTGCCACCAGCAGAGATGCCCAGGGGGCGAACACTGAAGCTTTCTTT.

The chain recombines TRBV24-1 with TRBJ2-3; 9 bases line up with TRBD2. The germline V gene encodes CDR1 KGHDR and CDR2 SFDVKD. With 2 bases clipped from V and 2 bases from J, the junction kept 10 bases outside the gene matches. The CDR3 sequence is 18 residues long. The CDR3 bases are TGTGCCACCAGTGATTCCCTCGGACTAGCGACGACCACAGATACGCAGTATTTT. This gives the protein CATSDSLGLATTTDTQYF.

The V gene is TRBV4-1, the J gene TRBJ2-3; D unresolved. The CDR3 is 15 amino acids. With 3 bases removed from V and 3 bases from J, the gap between germline ends came to 13 bases. CDR1 is MGHRA and CDR2 is YSYEKL in the germline V gene. The CDR3 reads CASSQVSVATDTQYF. Here the CDR3 DNA reads TGCGCCAGCAGCCAGGTTTCTGTAGCAACAGATACGCAGTATTTT.

For this clone: Other DNA sequences in the sample encode the same CDR3. The chain joins TRBV2 to TRBJ1-1; 7 bases map to TRBD1. Germline assignment: CDR1 SNHLY and CDR2 FYNNEI. CDR3 size: 13 residues. V was clipped by 6 bases and J by 4 bases; unmatched bases: 5. The CDR3 DNA reads TGTGCCAGCAGGACAGGGTTGAGCACTGAAGCTTTCTTT. Encoded protein: CASRTGLSTEAFF.

The chain's CDR3 is CASSLVARSSAGETQYF. The CDR3 DNA follows: TGTGCCAGCAGCTTAGTGGCGAGGTCTAGCGCGGGGGAGACCCAGTACTTC. The chain recombines TRBV7-2 with TRBJ2-5; a weak D match, TRBD2 (6 bases). Germline V gene sequence: CDR1 SGHTA, CDR2 FQGNSA. V lost 1 base, J lost 5 bases, and 20 bases lay in between. This CDR3 comprises 17 residues.

This rearrangement joins TRBV6-5 to TRBJ1-1, with 8 bases identical to TRBD1. The CDR3 has 15 amino acids. V was pared by 8 bases and J by 0 bases, with 8 bases of the junction left unmatched. Per germline, CDR1 MNHEY and CDR2 SVGAGI. The CDR3 protein is CASSRQGALNTEAFF. CDR3 nucleotide sequence: TGTGCCAGCTCCCGGCAGGGGGCGTTGAACACTGAAGCTTTCTTT.

This chain uses TRBV27 with TRBJ2-7; 8 nucleotides match TRBD1. CDR1 and CDR2 from the germline V gene are MNHEY and SMNVEV (reference sequence). The CDR3 is 13 residues long. Germline trimming cut 8 bases from V and 1 base from J; bases unmatched to any gene: 4. CDR3 DNA sequence: TGTGCCAGCTGGGACAGGCCGTCCTACGAGCAGTACTTC. Translated: CASWDRPSYEQYF.

The chain combines TRBV6-2 or TRBV6-3 with TRBJ2-5, with unresolved D. Germline V CDR1 and CDR2: MNHEY, SVGEGT. The CDR3 has 14 residues. Trimming shortened V by 2 bases and J by 3 bases, and 10 bases separated the two germline ends. The CDR3 loop reads CASSYPLEEETQYF. In DNA form, the CDR3 reads TGTGCCAGCAGTTACCCCCTAGAGGAAGAGACCCAGTACTTC.

This clone showed up just once. The chain is built from TRBV28 and TRBJ1-5, with TRBD1 matching 7 bases. This CDR3 is 15 amino acids long. Germline CDR1 reads MDHEN; CDR2 reads SYDVKM. The J segment lost 3 bases and the V segment lost 3 bases, leaving 5 bases of the junction unmatched. CDR3 amino acids: CASSFRDSPNQPQHF. The CDR3 DNA is TGTGCCAGCAGTTTTCGGGACAGCCCCAATCAGCCCCAGCATTTT. Full variable domain (remainder filled in from reference TRBV28 and TRBJ1-5): DVKVTQSSRYLVKRTGEKVFLECVQDMDHENMFWYRQDPGLGLRLIYFSYDVKMKEKGDIPEGYSVSREKKERFSLILESASTNQTSMYLCASSFRDSPNQPQHFGDGTRLSIL.

The CDR3 here is CASSPGGDQPQHF. The CDR3 bases are TGTGCCAGCAGCCCTGGCGGGGATCAGCCCCAGCATTTT. The J gene is TRBJ1-5, the V gene TRBV7-6; unclear D gene. CDR1 and CDR2 from the germline V gene are SGHVS and FNYEAQ. V dropped 5 bases and J dropped 5 bases, with 10 bases sitting between them. The CDR3 spans 13 residues.

This clone was recorded only once. The chain joins TRBV25-1 to TRBJ1-2; D is perhaps TRBD1 (5 bases). CDR1 and CDR2 from the germline V gene are MGHDK and SYGVNS. The V end was cut by 2 bases, the J end by 4 bases, with 5 bases between. This CDR3 has 12 residues. The CDR3 loop is CASSEQGYGYTF. The DNA for the CDR3 is TGTGCCAGCAGTGAACAGGGCTATGGCTACACCTTC.